This TCR beta chain was obtained from a study of T cell changes during pregnancy in multiple sclerosis (dated by TCRdb to the late 2010s). At the level of the whole study: The study looked at changes in the T cell repertoire across pregnancy in women with multiple sclerosis.

Unmatched junction bases come to 2, with V trimmed by 0 bases and J by 8 bases. From cysteine to phenylalanine, the CDR3 is 13 amino acids long. Only CDR3 DNA is held: 39 bases, read in frame from base 1. According to the germline V gene, CDR1 reads SGHAT and CDR2 reads FQNNGV. Of note for this clone: Its antigen is unknown. No qualities accompany the bases; no much larger clone lies one base away.

The library was built by means of the immunoSEQ multiplex PCR assay. TCRdb re-hosts the immuneACCESS table, in-frame sequences only. Its copies lack some clones; in the studies checked, an unresolved V gene accounts for under half of them, and the cause for the rest is not known. A total of about 56,000 clones appear in this sample, approximately 90% of them only once. Around 2.3% of the sample is held by the ten biggest clonotypes. This chain joins TRBV11-2 to TRBJ1-2; 8 bases in the junction line up with TRBD1. The TCR comes from a female donor in good health, enrolled as a control in a pregnancy study. Here the sequenced sample was peripheral blood, taken in the first trimester of pregnancy. The DNA sequence is given as TGTGCCAGCAGCTTAGACAGGGGGCGAGGCTACACCTTC. The translation is CASSLDRGRGYTF.